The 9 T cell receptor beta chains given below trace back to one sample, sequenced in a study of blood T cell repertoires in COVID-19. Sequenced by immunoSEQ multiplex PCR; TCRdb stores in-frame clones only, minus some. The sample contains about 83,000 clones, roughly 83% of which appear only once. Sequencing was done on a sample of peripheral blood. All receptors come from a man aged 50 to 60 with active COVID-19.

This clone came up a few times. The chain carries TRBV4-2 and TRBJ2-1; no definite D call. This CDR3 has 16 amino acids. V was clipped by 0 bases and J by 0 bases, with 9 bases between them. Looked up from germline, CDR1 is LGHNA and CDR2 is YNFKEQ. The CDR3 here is CASSQDLDNSYNEQFF. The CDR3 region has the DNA TGTGCCAGCAGCCAAGATTTAGACAACTCCTACAATGAGCAGTTCTTC.

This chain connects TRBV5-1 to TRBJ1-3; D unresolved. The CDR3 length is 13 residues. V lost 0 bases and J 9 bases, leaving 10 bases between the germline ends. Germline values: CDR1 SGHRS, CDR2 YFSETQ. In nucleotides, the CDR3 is TGCGCCAGCAGCTTGGACAGCGAGGGCACCATATATTTT. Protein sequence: CASSLDSEGTIYF.

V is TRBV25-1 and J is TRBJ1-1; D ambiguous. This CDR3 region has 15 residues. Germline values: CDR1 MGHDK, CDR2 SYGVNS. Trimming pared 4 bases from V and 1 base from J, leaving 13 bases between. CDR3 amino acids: CASSVYGVPNTEAFF. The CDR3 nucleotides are TGTGCCAGCAGTGTCTACGGTGTCCCGAACACTGAAGCTTTCTTT.

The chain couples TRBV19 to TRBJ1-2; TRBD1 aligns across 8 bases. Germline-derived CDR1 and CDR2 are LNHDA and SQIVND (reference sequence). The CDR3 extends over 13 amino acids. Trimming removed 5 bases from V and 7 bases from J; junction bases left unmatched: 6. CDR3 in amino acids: CASSADRVGGYTF. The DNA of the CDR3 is TGTGCCAGTAGTGCGGACAGGGTCGGTGGCTACACCTTC.

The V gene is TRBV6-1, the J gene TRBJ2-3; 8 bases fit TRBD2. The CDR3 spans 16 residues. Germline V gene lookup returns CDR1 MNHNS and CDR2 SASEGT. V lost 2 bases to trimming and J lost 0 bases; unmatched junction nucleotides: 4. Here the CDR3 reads CASSERGGGSTDTQYF. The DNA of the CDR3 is TGTGCCAGCAGTGAAAGGGGCGGGGGGAGCACAGATACGCAGTATTTT.

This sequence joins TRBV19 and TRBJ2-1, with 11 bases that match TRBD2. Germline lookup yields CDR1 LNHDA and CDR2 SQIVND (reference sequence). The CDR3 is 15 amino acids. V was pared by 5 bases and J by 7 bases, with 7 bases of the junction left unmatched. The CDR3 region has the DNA TGTGCCAGTAGTCAGGGGCCTAGCGGGAGGAATGAGCAGTTCTTC. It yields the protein CASSQGPSGRNEQFF.

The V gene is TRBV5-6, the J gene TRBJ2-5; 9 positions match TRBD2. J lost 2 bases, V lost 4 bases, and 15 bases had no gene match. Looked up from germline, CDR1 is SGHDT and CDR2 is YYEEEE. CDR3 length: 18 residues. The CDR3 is CASSRVSSGGPRQETQYF. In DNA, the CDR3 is TGTGCCAGCAGCCGAGTGAGTAGCGGGGGCCCGCGGCAAGAGACCCAGTACTTC.

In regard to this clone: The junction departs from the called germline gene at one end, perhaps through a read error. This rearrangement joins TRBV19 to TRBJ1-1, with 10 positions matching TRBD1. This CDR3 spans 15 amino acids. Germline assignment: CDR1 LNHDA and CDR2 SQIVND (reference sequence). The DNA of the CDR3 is TGTGCCAGTAGTTCCCGGGGACAGGGGAACGCTGAAGCTTTCTTT. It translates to CASSSRGQGNAEAFF. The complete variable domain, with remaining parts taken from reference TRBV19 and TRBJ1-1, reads DGGITQSPKYLFRKEGQNVTLSCEQNLNHDAMYWYRQDPGQGLRLIYYSQIVNDFQKGDIAEGYSVSREKKESFPLTVTSAQKNPTAFYLCASSSRGQGNAEAFFGQGTRLTVV.

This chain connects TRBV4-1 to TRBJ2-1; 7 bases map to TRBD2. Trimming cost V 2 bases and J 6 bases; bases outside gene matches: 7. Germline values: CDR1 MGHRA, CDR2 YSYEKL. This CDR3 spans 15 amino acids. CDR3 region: CASSQKAGSGNEQFF. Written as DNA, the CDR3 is TGCGCCAGCAGCCAAAAAGCGGGATCCGGCAATGAGCAGTTCTTC.